Described below is a single T cell receptor beta chain sequence and its context. Its target is unknown. This sample was taken from a study of T cell repertoires in cytomegalovirus infection. TCRdb independently ran MiXCR on the reads; one entry per CDR3 protein. The sample consists of some 57,000 distinct CDR3 sequences, 33% of them appearing once. Trimming cost V 1 base and J 4 bases, with 11 bases left between them. The CDR3 runs 15 residues. Germline CDR1 reads MGHRA; CDR2 reads YSYEKL. The chain combines TRBV4-1 with TRBJ1-5; D is ambiguous. Specimen: PBMCs, sequenced either directly or after in vitro stimulation (not recorded which). This receptor was taken from a human donor in good health (CMV status not recorded). Some clones in this sample may be carry-over from other donors' samples. The CDR3 sequence is CASSQARLGNQPQHF. The CDR3 DNA sequence: TGCGCCAGCAGCCAAGCTAGGCTGGGTAATCAGCCCCAGCATTTT.